The 25 T cell receptor beta chains reported below all come from one sample, sequenced in a study of T cell repertoires in cytomegalovirus infection. Using its own MiXCR run on the reads, TCRdb lists one record per CDR3 protein. This table holds hundreds of thousands of distinct CDR3 sequences, 17% found once. Material for sequencing was PBMCs. The receptors shown here come from a human donor in good health (CMV status not recorded). Some clones in this sample may be carry-over from other donors' samples.

This clonotype was detected only a few times. J is TRBJ2-5 and V is TRBV4-3; TRBD2 aligns across 9 bases. V shed 4 bases and J 5 bases; nucleotides not matched to a gene: 8. The CDR3 length is 15 residues. Germline CDR1 reads LGHNA; CDR2 reads YSLEER. The CDR3 loop is CASSPALAGSETQYF. The CDR3 DNA reads as TGCGCCAGCAGCCCCGCTCTAGCGGGATCGGAGACCCAGTACTTC.

This clonotype was seen at least ten times. The gene calls are TRBV7-6 and TRBJ2-2; 9 bases agree with TRBD2. The CDR3 is made up of 19 amino acids. J was trimmed by 5 bases and V by 2 bases; bases with no gene match: 15. Germline loops: CDR1 SGHVS, CDR2 FNYEAQ. CDR3 region: CASSLWASGTGPRTGELFF. The CDR3 nucleotides read TGTGCCAGCAGCTTATGGGCTAGCGGGACTGGACCGAGGACCGGGGAGCTGTTTTTT.

The gene calls are TRBV7-9 and TRBJ2-6, with a possible D match to TRBD2 (5 bases). Trimming cost V 5 bases and J 2 bases, with 10 bases left between them. The CDR3 loop spans 15 amino acids. The V gene's germline CDR1 is SEHNR and CDR2 FQNEAQ (reference sequence). CDR3 amino acids: CASSPEAPGANVLTF. The CDR3 nucleotides are TGTGCCAGCAGCCCGGAGGCACCTGGGGCCAACGTCCTGACTTTC.

This clonotype was counted at least ten times. The chain couples TRBV6-2 or TRBV6-3 to TRBJ2-2; 7 bases match TRBD1. The length of the CDR3 is 14 residues. Germline V gene sequence: CDR1 MNHEY, CDR2 SVGEGT. V gave up 5 bases and J gave up 3 bases; unmatched junction bases: 3. This CDR3 is CASSGQAHTGELFF. Written as DNA, the CDR3 is TGTGCCAGCAGTGGACAGGCCCACACCGGGGAGCTGTTTTTT.

This clonotype has a handful of counts. J is TRBJ1-5 and V is TRBV4-1; D is unclear. The V end was cut by 0 bases, the J end by 3 bases, with 6 bases between. Germline loops: CDR1 MGHRA, CDR2 YSYEKL. This CDR3 is 14 amino acids long. CDR3 amino acids: CASSQDWTNQPQHF. For the CDR3, the DNA is TGCGCCAGCAGCCAAGACTGGACCAATCAGCCCCAGCATTTT.

This clonotype was counted at least ten times. The chain carries TRBV28 and TRBJ1-1, with D hard to call. V was clipped by 9 bases and J by 10 bases, with 24 bases between them. CDR1 and CDR2 from the germline V gene are MDHEN and SYDVKM. The CDR3 has 14 amino acids. As DNA, the CDR3 is TGTGCCAGTAACCTATCCCGTCTGTATGTCGGAGCTTTCTTT. It specifies CASNLSRLYVGAFF.

This clonotype was detected a few times. The gene calls are TRBV4-3 and TRBJ2-5; 7 nucleotides agree with TRBD1. The CDR3 extends over 16 amino acids. The V gene end was trimmed by 0 bases and the J gene end by 4 bases; junction bases not matched to a gene: 8. The germline V gene has CDR1 LGHNA and CDR2 YSLEER. This CDR3 is CASSQEGRSGGETQYF. The CDR3 region has the DNA TGCGCCAGCAGCCAAGAGGGTAGATCAGGGGGAGAGACCCAGTACTTC.

The J gene is TRBJ2-3, the V gene TRBV6-6; 7 bases align to TRBD1. CDR3 length: 16 residues. V was clipped by 5 bases and J by 2 bases; unmatched bases: 10. Germline V gene data show CDR1 as MNHNY and CDR2 as SVGAGI (reference sequence). The CDR3 nucleotides are TGTGCCAGCAGTCAGCGAAAGGGGGCCACCACAGATACGCAGTATTTT. It is translated as CASSQRKGATTDTQYF.

The V gene is TRBV2, the J gene TRBJ1-2, with D unresolved. V lost 4 bases, J lost 1 base, and 10 bases lay in between. CDR1 is SNHLY, CDR2 FYNNEI, per germline. This CDR3 spans 14 amino acids. This CDR3 reads CASSGATFNYGYTF. The CDR3, as DNA: TGTGCCAGCAGTGGGGCCACTTTTAACTATGGCTACACCTTC.

CDR3 sequence reads: CSARDRSYNSPLHF. CDR3 sequence (DNA): TGCAGTGCTAGGGACAGAAGTTATAATTCACCCCTCCACTTT. This chain links TRBV20-1 with TRBJ1-6; tentatively, D is TRBD1 (6 bases). In germline, CDR1 is DFQATT, CDR2 SNEGSKA (reference sequence). Trimming took 3 bases from V and 4 from J, leaving 10 bases between them. This CDR3 has 14 amino acids.

This clonotype was seen many times. The rearrangement links TRBV19 to TRBJ2-1, with D possibly TRBD1 on 5 matching bases. The ends were cut back, 1 base at V and 9 bases at J, with 16 bases in the middle. This CDR3 has 15 amino acids. CDR1 and CDR2 from the germline V gene are LNHDA and SQIVND (reference sequence). The CDR3 region has the DNA TGTGCCAGTAGTATAGGACAGAGCCTTGTGAGTGAGCAGTTCTTC. Amino acids: CASSIGQSLVSEQFF.

This clonotype turned up a few times. Its ends do not fully match the called genes, so a read error is possible. This sequence joins TRBV28 and TRBJ1-2, with TRBD1 as a possible D gene (6 bases). The CDR3 contains 11 residues. Germline V gene data show CDR1 as MDHEN and CDR2 as SYDVKM. The CDR3 sequence is CASSSQDSENF. CDR3 DNA: TGTGCCAGCAGCTCACAGGACAGCGAGAACTTC.

This clonotype was seen many times. The J gene is TRBJ1-5, the V gene TRBV12-3 or TRBV12-4; TRBD1 might be the D (5 bases). This CDR3 is 14 amino acids long. The ends were cut back, 5 bases at V and 4 bases at J, with 12 bases in the middle. This CDR3 is CASSRDSGNQPQHF. CDR3 nucleotides: TGTGCCAGCAGTCGGGACTCCGGGAATCAGCCCCAGCATTTT.

This clonotype was observed at least ten times. CDR3 nucleotides: TGTGCCAGCTCACCTCAGGGAGGCACAGATACGCAGTATTTT. Its translation: CASSPQGGTDTQYF. The rearrangement joins TRBV18 to TRBJ2-3, with D perhaps being TRBD1 or TRBD2 (5 bases each). The CDR3 totals 14 residues. In germline, CDR1 is KGHSH, CDR2 LQKENI. Trimming shortened V by 3 bases and J by 1 base, and 8 bases separated the two germline ends.

In its sample, this clonotype was seen many times. V and J are TRBV28 and TRBJ2-1, with 8 nucleotides matching TRBD2. Germline V CDR1 and CDR2: MDHEN, SYDVKM. V trimming: 4 bases; J trimming: 7 bases; junction bases outside the gene matches: 12. The CDR3 contains 16 residues. CDR3 sequence (DNA): TGTGCCAGCAGTTCCCCCCTCGGGGGGGCTCAAAATGAGCAGTTCTTC. Amino acid sequence: CASSSPLGGAQNEQFF. Combining the CDR3 with reference TRBV28 and TRBJ2-1 gives the whole variable domain DVKVTQSSRYLVKRTGEKVFLECVQDMDHENMFWYRQDPGLGLRLIYFSYDVKMKEKGDIPEGYSVSREKKERFSLILESASTNQTSMYLCASSSPLGGAQNEQFFGPGTRLTVL.

This clonotype was found many times. This rearrangement joins TRBV4-3 to TRBJ2-1; possibly TRBD1 for D (5 bases). The CDR3 is 15 amino acids. The germline gives CDR1 LGHNA, CDR2 YSLEER. Trimming took off 0 bases at V and 4 bases at J, with 10 bases between the two ends. Written as DNA, the CDR3 is TGCGCCAGCAGCCAAGAGAGACAGCCTTACAATGAGCAGTTCTTC. This translates into CASSQERQPYNEQFF.

This clonotype was observed a handful of times. CDR3 DNA sequence: TGCAGCGTTGACAGGCAAGAGACCCAGTACTTC. This translates into CSVDRQETQYF. The rearrangement links TRBV29-1 to TRBJ2-5; no definite D call. CDR3 length: 11 amino acids. The ends were cut back, 3 bases at V and 2 bases at J, with 4 bases in the middle. Germline V CDR1 and CDR2: SQVTM, ANQGSEA.

This clonotype was detected ten times or more. This chain connects TRBV7-9 to TRBJ2-1; unclear D gene. V lost 2 bases and J lost 5, with 13 bases in between. Per the germline V gene, CDR1 is SEHNR and CDR2 is FQNEAQ (reference sequence). The CDR3 has 15 amino acids. Here the CDR3 reads CASSLYGAQDNEQFF. The CDR3 bases are TGTGCCAGCAGCTTATACGGCGCACAAGACAATGAGCAGTTCTTC.

This clonotype has a handful of counts. The chain employs TRBV4-3 and TRBJ2-2; 7 nucleotides line up with TRBD2. The CDR3 spans 16 residues. Per the germline V gene, CDR1 is LGHNA and CDR2 is YSLEER. After removal of 0 bases from V and 2 bases from J, the junction contained 3 bases not matched to a gene. CDR3 sequence reads: CASSQEASGNTGELFF. CDR3 DNA sequence: TGCGCCAGCAGCCAAGAGGCTAGCGGTAACACCGGGGAGCTGTTTTTT.

The CDR3 bases are TGCAGTGCTCTTGGACAGGGCCGGAGCTACACCTTC. This sequence encodes CSALGQGRSYTF. V usage is TRBV20-1 and J usage is TRBJ1-2, with 8 nucleotides matching TRBD1. Germline V gene lookup returns CDR1 DFQATT and CDR2 SNEGSKA (reference sequence). CDR3 length: 12 amino acids. V shed 5 bases and J 9 bases; nucleotides not matched to a gene: 8.

A few counts support this clonotype. The rearrangement links TRBV20-1 to TRBJ1-6; D gene ambiguous. Per the germline V gene, CDR1 is DFQATT and CDR2 is SNEGSKA (reference sequence). The CDR3 has 19 residues. V lost 1 base to trimming and J lost 0 bases, with 19 bases between them. CDR3 in DNA: TGCAGTGCTAGAGTTGGGTTAGGGAAAGGAGGCTCCTATAATTCACCCCTCCACTTT. As protein: CSARVGLGKGGSYNSPLHF.

The chain's CDR3 is CASSLNSPGTGDYNEQFF. In DNA, the CDR3 is TGTGCCAGCTCACTAAATTCTCCGGGGACAGGTGACTACAATGAGCAGTTCTTC. The genes are TRBV18 and TRBJ2-1; TRBD1 agrees at 8 bases. CDR1 and CDR2 from the germline V gene are KGHSH and LQKENI. This CDR3 spans 18 amino acids. Trimming at V came to 4 bases and at J to 3 bases, leaving 14 bases not matched to a gene.

The chain joins TRBV12-3 or TRBV12-4 to TRBJ1-4, with D maybe TRBD1 (6 bases). The CDR3 covers 15 residues. V was cut by 6 bases and J by 8 bases, with 19 bases left in between. Here the CDR3 reads CASSGEVGAVEKLFF. The CDR3 nucleotides are TGTGCCAGCAGCGGCGAGGTGGGGGCAGTAGAAAAACTGTTTTTT.

V gene TRBV28 combines with J gene TRBJ2-1, with TRBD2 identical over 9 bases. CDR3 size: 16 residues. Germline CDR1 is MDHEN and CDR2 is SYDVKM. Unmatched junction bases numbered 11, after V lost 6 bases and J lost 5 bases. The CDR3 region has the DNA TGTGCCAGCAGCGGGGCTCGAGCGGGGGGTAACAATGAGCAGTTCTTC. This sequence encodes CASSGARAGGNNEQFF.

This clonotype has only a few counts. The gene calls are TRBV6-2 or TRBV6-3 and TRBJ1-1; 7 bases map to TRBD1. The CDR3 contains 15 residues. Germline V lookup: CDR1 MNHEY, CDR2 SVGEGT. The V and J ends lost 2 bases and 5 bases, in that order; junction bases with no gene match: 8. This CDR3 is CASSYPAGGRTEAFF. DNA of the CDR3: TGTGCCAGCAGTTACCCGGCAGGGGGTCGGACTGAAGCTTTCTTT.